The table lists the clone carrying this T cell receptor (beta chain) with many counts. V was shortened by 9 bases and J by 4 bases, with 9 bases between the two germline ends. The germline V gene has CDR1 ENHRY and CDR2 SYGVKD. The CDR3 is 12 amino acids. These data come from a study of T cells after yellow fever vaccination. Study details: Preparation used SMART-Seq v4 Ultra Low Input for the low-cell-number fractions.

Study findings and constraints: The secondary response peaked faster, at day 5 versus 15, but was weaker.

Template switching by 5'RACE produced TCR cDNA, adding a universal primer site and UMIs. TCRdb passed the 5' RACE reads through MiXCR, listing each CDR3 protein once. Here the sample spans approximately 96,000 distinct CDR3 sequences, approximately 9% being singletons. Sequencing was performed on CD8+ T cells not binding an NS4B(214-222) dextramer, sorted from PBMCs, taken approximately 15 days after the first yellow fever vaccination. The gene calls are TRBV10-3 and TRBJ2-2, with D perhaps TRBD1 or TRBD2 (5 bases each). The clonotype was recovered from a man aged 18 to 29 who received the YFV17D yellow fever vaccine. In DNA, the CDR3 is TGTGCCATAGATGGGGGCACCGGGGAGCTGTTTTTT. Translated, it gives CAIDGGTGELFF.